This entry is about one T cell receptor beta chain. Its specificity is not known. This sample was taken from a study of T cell responses to AZD1222 COVID-19 vaccine. Trimming cost V 10 bases and J 4 bases, with 13 bases left between them. The CDR3 totals 12 residues. The germline V gene encodes CDR1 ENHRY and CDR2 SYGVKD. Study results and caveats: Just a handful of AZD1222 recipients were seropositive at baseline. The study found Spike-specific TCR breadth and depth rose after two AZD1222 doses. In a largely white British group with more females than males, clonal diversity was possibly underestimated.

The repertoire was sequenced with immunoSEQ multiplex PCR; TCRdb's copy has only in-frame clones and lacks some. The sample has approximately 120,000 clones, more than 80% seen once. This chain uses TRBV10-3 with TRBJ2-5; D might be TRBD1 or TRBD2, each matching 7 bases. The source was peripheral blood, collected 28 days after the second AZD1222 dose. This TCR derives from an adult who received the AZD1222 COVID-19 vaccine. The CDR3 region has the DNA TGTGCCACCAGGGGGGAGGGAGAGACCCAGTACTTC. This sequence encodes CATRGEGETQYF.